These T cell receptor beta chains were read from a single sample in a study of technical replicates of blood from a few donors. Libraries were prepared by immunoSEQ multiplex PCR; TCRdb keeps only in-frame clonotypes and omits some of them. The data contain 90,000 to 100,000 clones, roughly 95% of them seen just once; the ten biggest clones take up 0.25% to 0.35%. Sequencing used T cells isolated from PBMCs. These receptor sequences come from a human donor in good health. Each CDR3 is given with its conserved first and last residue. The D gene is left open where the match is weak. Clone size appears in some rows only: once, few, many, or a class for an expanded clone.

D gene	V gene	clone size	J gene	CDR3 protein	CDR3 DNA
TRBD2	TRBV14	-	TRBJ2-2	CASSQVRASGSPYTGELFF	TGTGCCAGCAGCCAAGTAAGGGCTAGCGGGAGCCCTTACACCGGGGAGCTGTTTTTT
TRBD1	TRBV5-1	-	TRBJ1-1	CASTFNRGLNTEAFF	TGCGCCAGCACCTTTAACAGGGGGCTGAACACTGAAGCTTTCTTT
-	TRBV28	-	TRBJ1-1	CASSFGGVVAFF	TGTGCCAGCAGTTTCGGGGGGGTGGTAGCTTTCTTT
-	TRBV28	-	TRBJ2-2	CASSSVTGNTGELFF	TGTGCCAGCAGTTCGGTGACAGGGAACACCGGGGAGCTGTTTTTT
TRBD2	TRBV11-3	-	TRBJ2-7	CASSLDRAGGPGSYEQYF	TGTGCCAGCAGCTTAGACCGAGCGGGAGGGCCTGGAAGCTACGAGCAGTACTTC
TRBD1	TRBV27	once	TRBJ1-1	CASSTGTGEFEAFF	TGTGCCAGCAGTACAGGGACAGGGGAATTTGAAGCTTTCTTT
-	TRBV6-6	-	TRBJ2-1	CASSYSGGLYNEQFF	TGTGCCAGCAGTTACTCCGGCGGCCTATACAATGAGCAGTTCTTC
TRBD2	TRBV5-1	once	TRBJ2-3	CASSLRLAGSSTDTQYF	TGCGCCAGCAGCTTGCGACTAGCGGGGTCTAGCACAGATACGCAGTATTTT
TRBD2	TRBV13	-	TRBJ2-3	CASSPETSGITDTQYF	TGTGCCAGCAGCCCGGAGACTAGCGGGATCACAGATACGCAGTATTTT
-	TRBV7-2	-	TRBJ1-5	CASSSMGYRVAQPQHF	TGTGCCAGCAGCTCGATGGGTTACAGGGTCGCTCAGCCCCAGCATTTT
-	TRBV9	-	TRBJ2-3	CASSPYWEAADEGGTDTQYF	TGTGCCAGCAGCCCCTACTGGGAGGCAGCGGACGAAGGGGGCACAGATACGCAGTATTTT